Below, 7 T cell receptor beta chains from the same sample are listed, as sequenced in a study of radiotherapy plus CTLA-4 blockade in lung cancer. Using immunoSEQ multiplex PCR, the repertoire was profiled, and TCRdb retains in-frame clones only, with some absent. The data contain 45,000 to 55,000 clones, about 88% of them singletons. Material: peripheral blood, obtained from a patient treated with radiotherapy plus ipilimumab. The receptors were gathered from a human donor with non-small cell lung cancer whose response to radiotherapy plus ipilimumab could not be evaluated.

J is TRBJ2-2 and V is TRBV4-1; D is perhaps TRBD2 (6 bases). Germline CDR1 is MGHRA and CDR2 is YSYEKL. The CDR3 runs 15 residues. V was clipped by 3 bases and J by 7 bases, with 15 bases between them. CDR3 sequence reads: CASSQIGGAGGELFF. CDR3 nucleotides: TGCGCCAGCAGCCAGATCGGCGGGGCCGGCGGGGAGCTGTTTTTT.

V usage is TRBV19 and J usage is TRBJ2-5; D is perhaps TRBD1 (5 bases). Trimming left V 4 bases short and J 3 bases short, with 9 bases between. The germline gives CDR1 LNHDA, CDR2 SQIVND (reference sequence). The CDR3 length is 13 residues. The CDR3 nucleotides are TGTGCCAGTAGTACTTGGGGCGAAGAGACCCAGTACTTC. It specifies CASSTWGEETQYF.

The chain has TRBV4-3 and TRBJ2-3; 8 bases fit TRBD2. The V and J ends lost 4 bases and 4 bases, in that order; junction bases with no gene match: 10. The CDR3 runs 16 residues. Germline loops: CDR1 LGHNA, CDR2 YSLEER. The CDR3 region has the DNA TGCGCCAGCAGCCGAGAAGGACGGGGGGGGTCAGATACGCAGTATTTT. This codes for CASSREGRGGSDTQYF.

The genes are TRBV7-9 and TRBJ2-1, with D unclear. The CDR3 is 12 amino acids. Trimming shortened V by 1 base and J by 8 bases, and 6 bases separated the two germline ends. Germline V gene sequence: CDR1 SEHNR, CDR2 FQNEAQ (reference sequence). The CDR3 DNA reads TGTGCCAGCAGCTTAGGTCCCGATGAGCAGTTCTTC. This encodes CASSLGPDEQFF.

The chain recombines TRBV6-5 with TRBJ1-1; no definite D call. The CDR3 contains 13 residues. Germline CDR1 MNHEY, CDR2 SVGAGI. V was pared by 6 bases and J by 1 base, with 9 bases between. In nucleotides, the CDR3 is TGTGCCAGCAGGCCGTACTCGAACACTGAAGCTTTCTTT. This encodes CASRPYSNTEAFF.

The V gene is TRBV28, the J gene TRBJ2-2; D not resolved. The germline CDR1 and CDR2 sequences are MDHEN and SYDVKM. The CDR3 is 15 amino acids. With 6 bases removed from V and 4 bases from J, the gap between germline ends came to 15 bases. The CDR3 sequence: CASRGPTYTTGELFF. CDR3 coding DNA: TGTGCCAGCAGGGGTCCGACATACACCACCGGGGAGCTGTTTTTT. Full variable domain (outside the CDR3, taken from reference TRBV28 and TRBJ2-2): DVKVTQSSRYLVKRTGEKVFLECVQDMDHENMFWYRQDPGLGLRLIYFSYDVKMKEKGDIPEGYSVSREKKERFSLILESASTNQTSMYLCASRGPTYTTGELFFGEGSRLTVL.

The chain uses TRBV7-9 and TRBJ1-1; TRBD1 matches at 9 bases. Germline-derived CDR1 and CDR2 are SEHNR and FQNEAQ (reference sequence). With 2 bases clipped from V and 5 bases from J, the junction kept 3 bases outside the gene matches. The CDR3 is made up of 14 amino acids. DNA for the CDR3: TGTGCCAGCAGCTTAACAGGGGGCCGGACTGAAGCTTTCTTT. This encodes CASSLTGGRTEAFF. Filled out from reference TRBV7-9 and TRBJ1-1, the complete variable domain reads DTGVSQNPRHKITKRGQNVTFRCDPISEHNRLYWYRQTLGQGPEFLTYFQNEAQLEKSRLLSDRFSAERPKGSFSTLEIQRTEQGDSAMYLCASSLTGGRTEAFFGQGTRLTVV.